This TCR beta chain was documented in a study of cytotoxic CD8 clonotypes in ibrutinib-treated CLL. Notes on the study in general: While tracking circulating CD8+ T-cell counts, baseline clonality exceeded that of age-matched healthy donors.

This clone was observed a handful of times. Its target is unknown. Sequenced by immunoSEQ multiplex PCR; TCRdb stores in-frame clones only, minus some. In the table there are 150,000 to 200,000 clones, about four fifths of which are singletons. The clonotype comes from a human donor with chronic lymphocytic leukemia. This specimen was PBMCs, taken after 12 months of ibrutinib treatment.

The CDR3 sequence is CASSQDWLASSTDTQYF. The CDR3 DNA reads TGTGCCAGCAGCCAAGATTGGCTAGCCTCTAGCACAGATACGCAGTATTTT. The V and J genes are TRBV4-2 and TRBJ2-3, with a possible D match to TRBD2 (5 bases). The CDR3 sequence is 17 residues long. V shed 0 bases and J shed 0 bases, with 13 bases lying between them. The germline CDR1 and CDR2 sequences are LGHNA and YNFKEQ.